Given below is one T cell receptor beta chain in context. The antigen is not known. This sample was included in a study of OX40 agonist ivuxolimab in advanced cancers. In the study overall: Patients' therapy was ivuxolimab, an antibody that acts as an agonist of OX40 (CD134). Aged about 23 to 80 with a mean of around 60 years, they were less than 90% male. Study-level results: There was clonal expansion of CD4+ and CD8+ blood T cells by week 6 at 0.1 to 3.0 mg/kg.

Assay used: immunoSEQ multiplex PCR; TCRdb lists only in-frame clones, some missing. The sample shows tens of thousands of clones, just over 90% of them seen only once. Trimming took 3 bases from V and 7 from J; bases not matched to a gene: 9. Germline CDR1 and CDR2: SGHNT and YENEEA. The CDR3 is 15 amino acids. The sequences come from CD4+ or CD8+ T cells sorted from blood, collected in a trial of the OX40 agonist ivuxolimab. This clonotype originated in an adult with an advanced solid tumor such as melanoma, head and neck, liver or kidney cancer. The chain couples TRBV11-3 to TRBJ2-1; 7 bases are a match to TRBD1. The CDR3 coding sequence is TGTGCCAGCAGCTTTGGTACAGGGGTTTGGAATGAGCAGTTCTTC. It codes for CASSFGTGVWNEQFF.